This T cell receptor (beta chain) derives from a study of blood T cell repertoires in COVID-19 (dated by TCRdb to the early 2020s). Describing the broader study: Samples covering the acute and convalescent phases of COVID-19 were provided by collaborators in the United States, Italy and Spain. A de-identified subject ID, COVID-19 status, age in years and sex were almost always included in the sample metadata. Samples were obtained from the ongoing ImmuneRACE study (first 160 participants) and from approximately 1,200 subjects provided by 6 global collaborators. A freely available public database, intended as a resource for researchers studying the immune response to SARS-CoV-2, is where the repertoires were released. The prospective study material was composed of cDNA or gDNA derived from T cells, B-cell-depleted T cells, or PBMCs. Where available, HLA class I and class II types were obtained from metadata supplied by the sample provider rather than from assay-based typing. The dataset comprised deeply sampled blood TCRbeta repertoires from subjects exposed to, actively infected with, or recovered from COVID-19.

Results the study describes overall, beyond this receptor: Clinical and demographic metadata were provided uncurated, with the amount varying by source and participant.

The collaborating institutions used their own protocols to collect whole blood in K2EDTA tubes. For TCRbeta analysis, collaborators shipped samples as frozen whole blood, isolated PBMCs, or DNA extracted from either of those sample types. The immunoSEQ Assay, a bias-controlled multiplex PCR, was used to amplify TCRbeta CDR3 regions from genomic DNA. Per the source publication's procedure: Within the assay, amplification of reference gene primers was used to estimate how many nucleated cells each sample contained. To quantify the absolute abundance of each unique TCRbeta CDR3 rearrangement, sequence reads were collapsed and filtered. For each sample, productive Simpson clonality was calculated as the square root of Simpson's diversity index across productive rearrangements. In its TCRdb copy, this immuneACCESS table keeps in-frame sequences only and misses some clones. Where compared with another copy, unresolved V genes explain less than half of these, and the others have no known cause. V, J and clone size reflect that table, while D and trimming were determined from the DNA. The table for this sample lists 75,000 or so clones; around 80% of them were counted only once. The ten largest clones represent approximately 33% of the sample.

Clipping removes 5 bases from V and 5 bases from J, with 11 as the unmatched junction base count. The germline V gene provides CDR1 SNHLY and CDR2 FYNNEI. Measured from the cysteine to the phenylalanine, the CDR3 is 15 residues long. Only the CDR3 DNA stays, 45 bases, in frame from base 1. For this clone: Its antigen is not yet known. Base-call qualities are not available, and no considerably larger clone is one nucleotide away.

The clonotype was recovered from a woman between 65 and 79 years old with acute or convalescent COVID-19. Sequencing was done on a sample of peripheral blood. The chain is assembled from TRBV2 and TRBJ2-5, with 7 central nucleotides matching TRBD2. The CDR3 region has the sequence CASSLTGTIGETQYF. The bases read TGTGCCAGCAGTCTAACCGGGACTATTGGGGAGACCCAGTACTTC.